This is a list of T cell receptor beta chains from one sample in a study of blood T cell repertoires in COVID-19. Only in-frame clones appear in the TCRdb table, and some are missing; sequencing was by immunoSEQ multiplex PCR. The repertoire includes 250,000 to 300,000 clones, around nine tenths of them detected once, and 0.9% to 1.2% sits in the top ten. The sample taken for sequencing was PBMCs or T cells enriched from blood (not recorded which). Receptors were obtained from a woman aged 25 to 39 who had recovered from COVID-19. Both conserved end residues are part of each CDR3. D genes are given only for firm matches. Expanded clones get a size class; other rows say once, few or many, or leave the size out.

J: TRBJ1-5
D: -
V: TRBV7-9
size: -
DNA: TGTGCCAGCAGCTCTTTAGGGGTGGAACAGCCCCAGCATTTT
CDR3: CASSSLGVEQPQHF

J: TRBJ2-7
D: TRBD1
V: TRBV4-2
size: -
DNA: TGTGCCAGCAGCCAAGATTTAGCGACAGGGGGAGAGCAGTACTTC
CDR3: CASSQDLATGGEQYF

J: TRBJ1-5
D: -
V: TRBV6-2/TRBV6-3
size: -
DNA: TGTGCCAGCAGTTATGTCGGACACGCGAGCAATCAGCCCCAGCATTTT
CDR3: CASSYVGHASNQPQHF

J: TRBJ1-2
D: -
V: TRBV29-1
size: -
DNA: TGCAGCGTTGTTATTGAGGCGGGGAGTGGCTACACCTTC
CDR3: CSVVIEAGSGYTF

J: TRBJ1-6
D: TRBD1
V: TRBV28
size: -
DNA: TGTGCCAGCAGTTTACCCAGGGGGTGGTCCTATAATTCACCCCTCCACTTT
CDR3: CASSLPRGWSYNSPLHF

J: TRBJ1-3
D: TRBD1
V: TRBV7-7
size: -
DNA: TGTGCTAGCAGCCCCGGAACACCGACAGGGCTGGGCTCTGGAAACACCATATATTTT
CDR3: CASSPGTPTGLGSGNTIYF

J: TRBJ2-2
D: TRBD2
V: TRBV6-1
size: -
DNA: TGTGCCAGCAGTGAAGCCGCGGGAGCACACACCGGGGAGCTGTTTTTT
CDR3: CASSEAAGAHTGELFF

J: TRBJ1-2
D: TRBD1
V: TRBV28
size: -
DNA: TGTGCCAGCAGTTTACCCTCGGGACAGAGCTTTTCCTATGGCTACACCTTC
CDR3: CASSLPSGQSFSYGYTF

J: TRBJ2-7
D: TRBD1
V: TRBV20-1
size: once
DNA: TGCAGTGCTAGTAGGACAGGGCGATACGAGCAGTACTTC
CDR3: CSASRTGRYEQYF

J: TRBJ2-7
D: TRBD2
V: TRBV6-5
size: -
DNA: TGTGCCAGCAGTTACTCCTCAGCGGGAGTGGACGAGCAGTACTTC
CDR3: CASSYSSAGVDEQYF